Included here is one T cell receptor (beta chain) sequence, with context. The antigen is undetermined. The data were obtained in a study of T cell responses to AZD1222 COVID-19 vaccine. Study-level findings and limits: At baseline, seropositivity was found in only a handful of AZD1222 recipients. In a largely white British group with more females than males, clonal diversity was possibly underestimated.

V lost 4 bases to trimming and J lost 4 bases; unmatched junction nucleotides: 5. The CDR3 sequence is 14 residues long. CDR1 is MNHEY, CDR2 SVGEGT, per germline. Data came from immunoSEQ multiplex PCR; TCRdb stores just in-frame clones and leaves some out. The sample includes about 110,000 clones, over 75% of them seen just once. This receptor was taken from an adult in good health. The chain recombines TRBV6-2 or TRBV6-3 with TRBJ1-1; 8 bases align to TRBD1. The sequencing used peripheral blood, collected on day 0 of AZD1222 vaccination. Here the CDR3 reads CASSLQGVGTEAFF. The CDR3 DNA reads TGTGCCAGCAGTTTACAGGGGGTGGGCACTGAAGCTTTCTTT.